Detailed here is one TCR beta chain. The antigen remains unidentified. These data are taken from a study of cytomegalovirus exposure and HLA in healthy donors. Study as a whole: Later analysis reported that the approximately 110 validation repertoires shared the platform of the roughly 670 first-cohort repertoires.

Study-wide results and caveats: It was about 150 TCR beta chains that were listed as cytomegalovirus-associated. Subsequent analysis of the 110 or so validation repertoires found a tendency for first-cohort TCR clusters to co-occur. While the bulk of TCR sequences proved rare, some public TCRs turned up in many donors.

The CDR3 contains 13 residues. Trimming cost V 3 bases and J 3 bases, with 9 bases left between them. CDR1 is MNHNY, CDR2 SVGAGI, per germline (reference sequence). Sequencing was performed with immunoSEQ multiplex PCR; in TCRdb, only in-frame clones are kept and a portion is missing. The table has under 250,000 clones, 85% to 90% seen once. The V and J genes are TRBV6-6 and TRBJ2-7, with D unresolved. Sequencing used PBMCs. The TCR comes from a man aged 18 to 30 in good health and CMV-seronegative. The CDR3 nucleotides are TGTGCCAGCAGTTATGGTTACAGCTACGAGCAGTACTTC. It yields the protein CASSYGYSYEQYF.